This paragraph reports one T cell receptor beta chain. The CDR3 contains 15 residues. V shed 3 bases and J 3 bases; nucleotides not matched to a gene: 4. Germline V gene lookup returns CDR1 KGHSH and CDR2 LQKENI. This entry comes from a study of blood T cell repertoires in COVID-19. About the study: Collection of acute and convalescent COVID-19 samples took place in the United States, Italy and Spain. The analysed material was cDNA or gDNA that came from T cells, B-cell-depleted T cells, or PBMCs.

How the authors handled the data: Using reference gene primer amplification, nucleated cell counts were estimated. The table came from immunoSEQ multiplex PCR; TCRdb's copy has only in-frame clones and leaves some out. V and J calls and clone size come straight from that table; D and trimming were deduced from the DNA. Of around 140,000 clones in the sample, 80% are singletons; the top ten hold approximately 3.6%. The V gene is TRBV18, the J gene TRBJ2-1; 8 positions agree with TRBD2. Sequences were obtained from peripheral blood. The source of this sequence is a man aged 65 to 85 who had recovered from COVID-19. CDR3 residues: CASSPGLGHYNEQFF. The CDR3, as DNA: TGTGCCAGCTCACCGGGACTAGGACACTACAATGAGCAGTTCTTC.